This T cell receptor beta chain was sequenced for a study of T cell changes during pregnancy in multiple sclerosis. Only in-frame clones appear in the TCRdb table, and some are missing; sequencing was by immunoSEQ multiplex PCR. The data show about 41,000 clones, with roughly nine tenths seen just once and more than 0.6% held by the top ten. This CDR3 is 17 amino acids long. Trimming stripped 4 bases from V and 2 bases from J, with 20 bases between. The V gene's germline CDR1 is SGHRS and CDR2 YFSETQ. This receptor was identified in a female donor with multiple sclerosis, enrolled in a pregnancy study. V gene TRBV5-1 combines with J gene TRBJ2-3; D is possibly TRBD2 (6 bases). Material: CD4+ T cells from peripheral blood mononuclear cells, obtained in the first trimester of pregnancy. CDR3 residues: CASSRDPQGRFTDTQYF. The CDR3, as DNA: TGCGCCAGCAGCCGGGACCCACAAGGGAGGTTCACAGATACGCAGTATTTT.